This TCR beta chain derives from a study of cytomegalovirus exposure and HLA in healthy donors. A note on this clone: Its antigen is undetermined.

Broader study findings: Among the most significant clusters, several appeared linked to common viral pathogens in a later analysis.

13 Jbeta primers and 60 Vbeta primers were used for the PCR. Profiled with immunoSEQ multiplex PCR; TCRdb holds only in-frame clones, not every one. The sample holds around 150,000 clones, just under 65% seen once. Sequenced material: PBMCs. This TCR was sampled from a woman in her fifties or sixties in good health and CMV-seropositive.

CDR3 sequence reads: CASSLYSENTGELFF. In DNA form, the CDR3 reads TGTGCCAGCAGCTTGTATAGCGAGAACACCGGGGAGCTGTTTTTT. V gene TRBV5-4 combines with J gene TRBJ2-2; D may be TRBD2 (5 bases). Germline V lookup: CDR1 SGHNT, CDR2 YYREEE (reference sequence). V lost 1 base and J lost 1, with 8 bases in between. CDR3 length: 15 amino acids.